The entry below describes one TCR beta chain. Its antigen is undetermined. This record comes from a study of graft-versus-host responses after intestinal transplantation. The method was immunoSEQ multiplex PCR; TCRdb's version includes in-frame clones alone and lacks a portion of them. The table includes some 100,000 clones, about 93% detected once. CDR3 length: 12 residues. Trimming shortened V by 2 bases and J by 10 bases, and 10 bases separated the two germline ends. V and J are TRBV5-3 and TRBJ1-5; a weak D match, TRBD1 (5 bases). Being an ORF, TRBV5-3 has a function that is uncertain. The sequence was collected from a human donor who was the organ donor for an intestinal transplant. The starting material was unstimulated CD8+ T cells sorted from spleen or lymph node cells, obtained before transplant. The CDR3 DNA sequence: TGTGCCAGAAGCTTACAGGTACCTCCCCAGCATTTT. It is translated as CARSLQVPPQHF.